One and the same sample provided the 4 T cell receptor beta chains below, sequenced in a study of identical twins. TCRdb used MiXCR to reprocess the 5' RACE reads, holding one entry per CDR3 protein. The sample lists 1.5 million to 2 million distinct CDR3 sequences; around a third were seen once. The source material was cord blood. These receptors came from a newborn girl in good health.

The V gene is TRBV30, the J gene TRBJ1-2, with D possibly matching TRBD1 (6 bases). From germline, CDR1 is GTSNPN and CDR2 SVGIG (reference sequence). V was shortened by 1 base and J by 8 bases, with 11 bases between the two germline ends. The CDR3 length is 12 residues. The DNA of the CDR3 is TGTGCCTGGAGTGCAGGGGCCGGAGGCTACACCTTC. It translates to CAWSAGAGGYTF.

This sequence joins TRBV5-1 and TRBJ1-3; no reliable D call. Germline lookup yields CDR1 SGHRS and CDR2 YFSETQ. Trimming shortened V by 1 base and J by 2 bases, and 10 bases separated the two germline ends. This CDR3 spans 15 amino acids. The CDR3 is CASSLSPLAGNTIYF. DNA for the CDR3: TGCGCCAGCAGCTTGAGCCCCTTGGCTGGAAACACCATATATTTT.

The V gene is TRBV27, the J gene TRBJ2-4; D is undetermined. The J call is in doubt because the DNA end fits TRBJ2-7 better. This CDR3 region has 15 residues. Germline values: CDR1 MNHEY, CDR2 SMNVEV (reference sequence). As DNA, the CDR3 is TGTGCCAGCAGCTTTTATACAGAGAGCCCCTACGAGCAGTACTTC. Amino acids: CASSFYTESPYEQYF.

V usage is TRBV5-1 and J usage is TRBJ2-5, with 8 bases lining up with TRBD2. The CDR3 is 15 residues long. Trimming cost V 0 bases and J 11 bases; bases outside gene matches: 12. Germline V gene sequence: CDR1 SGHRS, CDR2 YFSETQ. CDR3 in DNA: TGCGCCAGCAGCTTGGTCGGGCGGGAGGACAATGAGCAGTACTTC. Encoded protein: CASSLVGREDNEQYF.